Included here is one T cell receptor (beta chain) sequence, with context. This sequence is one base from a far larger clone and is likely a read error. The sample belongs to a study of regulatory T cells in long-lasting Graves disease. CDR1 and CDR2 (germline): SGHAT, FQNNGV. CDR3 length: 15 residues. Both iRepertoire HTBI primers and Arm-PCR of CDR3 regions were used to build the TCR beta libraries. TCRdb reprocessed the multiplex PCR reads with MiXCR, giving one entry per CDR3 protein. The sample includes about 300,000 distinct CDR3 sequences, 15% to 20% of them seen just once. Time point: newly diagnosed GD, antithyroid drugs for less than 3 months. Isolated PBMC RNA provided the starting material for the TCR library. The patients were enrolled through endocrinology in Xi'an, China.

Sequencing used peripheral blood mononuclear cells (PBMCs), obtained at new diagnosis, from a patient treated with antithyroid drugs. The clonotype comes from a female donor with Graves disease. V gene TRBV11-2 combines with J gene TRBJ2-3; D unclear. The DNA end is more similar to TRBJ1-5, so the J call may be wrong. For the CDR3, the DNA is TGTGCCAGCAGCTTAAGGCTAGCGGGATCAGATACGCAGCATTTT. Translation: CASSLRLAGSDTQHF.